This entry lists 31 T cell receptor beta chains sequenced from one sample in a study of CD8 T cells in Susac syndrome (dated by TCRdb to between 2019 and 2020). The library was prepared using the immunoSEQ multiplex PCR assay. RNA was extracted using the RNeasy kit, and roughly 0.45 to 1 microgram was reverse transcribed with random hexamers. TCRdb applied fastp at Q25 and MiXCR to the public reads, then kept only in-frame beta chains. A single entry per CDR3 protein holds the most common genes and DNA from its merged rows. This sample comprises 75,000 to 95,000 distinct CDR3 sequences, around 96% of them detected only once. Roughly 0.62% of the sample goes to the ten largest clones. Sample: CD8+ T cells from PBMCs. These receptors all stem from a human donor with Susac syndrome.

This chain links TRBV20-1 with TRBJ1-2; D remains unclear. The CDR3 runs 15 residues. Germline-derived CDR1 and CDR2 are DFQATT and SNEGSKA (reference sequence). The V end was cut by 1 base, the J end by 0 bases, with 12 bases between. Written as DNA, the CDR3 is TGCAGTGCTAGAGGGACCTCATCCCCTAACTATGGCTACACCTTC. Translation gives CSARGTSSPNYGYTF.

The rearrangement uses TRBV20-1 and TRBJ2-5, with 13 bases identical to TRBD2. The CDR3 is 13 amino acids. The germline V gene has CDR1 DFQATT and CDR2 SNEGSKA (reference sequence). V was pared by 6 bases and J by 4 bases, with 2 bases of the junction left unmatched. CDR3 residues: CSARLAGGETQYF. The CDR3 DNA reads TGCAGTGCCAGACTAGCGGGGGGAGAGACCCAGTACTTC.

This chain connects TRBV11-2 to TRBJ2-3, with a tentative D call TRBD2 (5 bases). The CDR3 sequence is 17 residues long. Trimming removed 2 bases at V and 1 base at J, with 16 bases between. From germline, CDR1 is SGHAT and CDR2 FQNNGV. The CDR3 bases are TGTGCCAGCAGCTTACAAGGACTCCGGTCGGGCACAGATACGCAGTATTTT. Translating it yields CASSLQGLRSGTDTQYF.

The chain carries TRBV28 and TRBJ1-2; D possibly corresponds to TRBD1 (6 bases). The V gene's germline CDR1 is MDHEN and CDR2 SYDVKM. V was pared by 2 bases and J by 4 bases, with 11 bases between. CDR3 length: 14 residues. Written as DNA, the CDR3 is TGTGCCAGCAGTTTAGCAGGGGCCAGCTATGGCTACACCTTC. It codes for CASSLAGASYGYTF.

In its sample, this clonotype was seen a few times. The chain is built from TRBV6-2 or TRBV6-3 and TRBJ1-2, with TRBD1 as a possible D gene (5 bases). CDR1 is MNHEY and CDR2 is SVGEGT in the germline V gene. This CDR3 spans 12 amino acids. Trimming took off 6 bases at V and 4 bases at J, with 9 bases between the two ends. The CDR3 region is CASSPDSYGYTF. In DNA form, the CDR3 reads TGTGCCAGCAGCCCCGACAGCTATGGCTACACCTTC.

The CDR3 DNA reads as TGCGCCAGCAGCTTGGGGCTGCGTGGTGAGGAGACCCAGTACTTC. It yields the protein CASSLGLRGEETQYF. V is TRBV5-1 and J is TRBJ2-5; D uncertain. V lost 0 bases to trimming and J lost 5 bases, with 14 bases between them. Germline assignment: CDR1 SGHRS and CDR2 YFSETQ. The CDR3 totals 15 residues.

This clonotype has only one observation. The chain couples TRBV6-2 or TRBV6-3 to TRBJ2-6, with no clear D. Trimming stripped 8 bases from V and 0 bases from J, with 20 bases between. The germline V gene encodes CDR1 MNHEY and CDR2 SVGEGT. The CDR3 is 18 amino acids. The CDR3 DNA follows: TGTGCCAGCGGGCCCCTAGTCCCTGGGCACTCTGGGGCCAACGTCCTGACTTTC. This gives the protein CASGPLVPGHSGANVLTF.

This clonotype is a singleton in its sample. The chain joins TRBV20-1 to TRBJ2-5, with no clear D. V shed 0 bases and J shed 2 bases, with 7 bases lying between them. CDR1 is DFQATT, CDR2 SNEGSKA, per germline (reference sequence). The CDR3 covers 13 residues. This CDR3 is CSARDNKQETQYF. The CDR3 DNA reads TGCAGTGCTAGAGATAACAAGCAAGAGACCCAGTACTTC.

This rearrangement joins TRBV5-1 to TRBJ1-1, with D perhaps TRBD1 (5 bases). Germline CDR1 is SGHRS and CDR2 is YFSETQ. This CDR3 is 13 amino acids long. V was pared by 7 bases and J by 3 bases, with 13 bases between. CDR3 coding DNA: TGCGCCAGCGGCCAGCAGGGAGACACTGAAGCTTTCTTT. Translation: CASGQQGDTEAFF. Full variable domain (missing parts from reference TRBV5-1 and TRBJ1-1): KAGVTQTPRYLIKTRGQQVTLSCSPISGHRSVSWYQQTPGQGLQFLFEYFSETQRNKGNFPGRFSGRQFSNSRSEMNVSTLELGDSALYLCASGQQGDTEAFFGQGTRLTVV.

The V and J genes are TRBV20-1 and TRBJ2-3; unclear D gene. Germline CDR1 is DFQATT and CDR2 is SNEGSKA (reference sequence). The CDR3 covers 12 residues. Trimming removed 5 bases from V and 2 bases from J, with 8 bases in between. CDR3 amino acids: CSASSNTDTQYF. CDR3 in DNA: TGCAGTGCTTCTTCCAACACAGATACGCAGTATTTT.

As regards this clonotype: A read error may produce the germline difference seen at one junction end. CDR3 sequence (DNA): TGCAGTGCTAGAAGGAGGGGTGGCACTGAAGATTTCTTT. It yields the protein CSARRRGGTEDFF. The chain uses TRBV20-1 and TRBJ1-1; a possible D gene is TRBD1 (5 bases). Germline V gene sequence: CDR1 DFQATT, CDR2 SNEGSKA (reference sequence). The CDR3 extends over 13 amino acids.

V gene TRBV28 combines with J gene TRBJ1-2; tentative D call: TRBD1 (5 bases). In germline, CDR1 is MDHEN, CDR2 SYDVKM. V lost 4 bases, J lost 8 bases, and 17 bases lay in between. This CDR3 spans 14 amino acids. CDR3: CASSSSPPGMGYTF. CDR3 DNA sequence: TGTGCCAGCAGTTCCTCCCCCCCAGGGATGGGCTACACCTTC.

This rearrangement joins TRBV9 to TRBJ1-2, with 7 bases that match TRBD1. Per germline, CDR1 SGDLS and CDR2 YYNGEE. With 3 bases clipped from V and 7 bases from J, the junction kept 12 bases outside the gene matches. The CDR3 consists of 15 residues. The CDR3 sequence is CASSDTGEAYGGYTF. CDR3 DNA sequence: TGTGCCAGCAGCGACACAGGGGAGGCGTATGGTGGCTACACCTTC.

This clonotype was observed once. The rearrangement joins TRBV5-4 to TRBJ2-5; 14 bases are a match to TRBD2. The germline CDR1 and CDR2 sequences are SGHNT and YYREEE (reference sequence). The V segment lost 4 bases and the J segment 0 bases; nucleotides outside the gene matches: 11. The CDR3 is 19 amino acids. CDR3 protein: CASSPYGLAGGGYQETQYF. CDR3 DNA sequence: TGTGCCAGCAGCCCCTACGGACTAGCGGGGGGCGGGTACCAAGAGACCCAGTACTTC.

The chain links TRBV20-1 to TRBJ1-2, with D possibly being TRBD1 (6 bases). The CDR3 is made up of 15 amino acids. Germline CDR1 reads DFQATT; CDR2 reads SNEGSKA (reference sequence). Trimming left V 5 bases short and J 0 bases short, with 16 bases between. The CDR3 is CSASDSLNPNYGYTF. Here the CDR3 DNA reads TGCAGTGCTTCGGACAGCCTGAACCCTAACTATGGCTACACCTTC.

The chain couples TRBV13 to TRBJ1-2; TRBD1 aligns across 10 bases. Per the germline V gene, CDR1 is PRHDT and CDR2 is FYEKMQ (reference sequence). V dropped 6 bases and J dropped 2; count of bases not matched to a gene: 12. This CDR3 has 17 amino acids. This CDR3 reads CASRRQGARGLNYGYTF. CDR3 DNA: TGTGCCAGCAGAAGACAGGGGGCCAGGGGGTTGAACTATGGCTACACCTTC.

CDR3 loop: CASSQDSGVDEQYF. The DNA of the CDR3 is TGTGCCAGCAGCCAAGATTCGGGGGTTGACGAGCAGTACTTC. J is TRBJ2-7 and V is TRBV3-1; D is perhaps TRBD2 (6 bases). The germline V gene encodes CDR1 LGHDT and CDR2 YNNKEL (reference sequence). Trimming shortened V by 0 bases and J by 5 bases, and 11 bases separated the two germline ends. This CDR3 is built from 14 residues.

This sequence joins TRBV5-1 and TRBJ2-5; maybe TRBD2 (6 bases). There are 15 residues in the CDR3. Looked up from germline, CDR1 is SGHRS and CDR2 is YFSETQ. Trimming stripped 4 bases from V and 4 bases from J, with 17 bases between. This CDR3 is CASSPGKAGPETQYF. In DNA form, the CDR3 reads TGCGCCAGCAGCCCCGGGAAGGCGGGGCCAGAGACCCAGTACTTC.

The V and J genes are TRBV30 and TRBJ1-5; 7 positions agree with TRBD1. There are 14 residues in the CDR3. Germline CDR1 and CDR2: GTSNPN and SVGIG (reference sequence). V was pared by 3 bases and J by 3 bases, with 5 bases of the junction left unmatched. The CDR3 sequence is CAWSDGTANQPQHF. DNA of the CDR3: TGTGCCTGGAGCGACGGGACAGCCAATCAGCCCCAGCATTTT.

About this clonotype itself: One end of the junction fails to match germline, which may point to a read error. The gene calls are TRBV30 and TRBJ2-2, with a weak D call TRBD2 (5 bases). The germline V gene encodes CDR1 GTSNPN and CDR2 SVGIG (reference sequence). The CDR3 sequence is 14 residues long. In DNA, the CDR3 is TGTGCCTGGAGGGCCGGGGTACCCACCGAGGAGCTGTTTTTT. Encoded protein: CAWRAGVPTEELFF.

The V call is TRBV30, the J call TRBJ2-7, with TRBD1 matching over 10 bases. V was pared by 5 bases and J by 3 bases, with 4 bases of the junction left unmatched. There are 13 residues in the CDR3. Germline V gene lookup returns CDR1 GTSNPN and CDR2 SVGIG (reference sequence). The chain's CDR3 is CAWQRDRGYEQYF. The CDR3 DNA is TGTGCCTGGCAAAGGGACAGGGGCTACGAGCAGTACTTC. Full variable domain (outside the CDR3, taken from reference TRBV30 and TRBJ2-7): SQTIHQWPATLVQPVGSPLSLECTVEGTSNPNLYWYRQAAGRGLQLLFYSVGIGQISSEVPQNLSASRPQDRQFILSSKKLLLSDSGFYLCAWQRDRGYEQYFGPGTRLTVT.

The rearrangement links TRBV28 to TRBJ2-2, with D uncertain. V was trimmed by 6 bases and J by 4 bases, leaving 12 bases between them. The CDR3 has 14 amino acids. The V gene's germline CDR1 is MDHEN and CDR2 SYDVKM. CDR3 DNA: TGTGCCAGCAGCCCGATGGGTTTCACCGGGGAGCTGTTTTTT. Amino acid sequence: CASSPMGFTGELFF.

V usage is TRBV15 and J usage is TRBJ1-2; D possibly corresponds to TRBD1 (6 bases). CDR1 LNHNV and CDR2 YYDKDF come from the germline V gene (reference sequence). CDR3 length equals 13 residues. The ends were cut back, 6 bases at V and 2 bases at J, with 10 bases in the middle. The CDR3 DNA sequence: TGTGCCACCAGGATTACAGGGAACTATGGCTACACCTTC. Amino acid sequence: CATRITGNYGYTF.

The V and J genes are TRBV9 and TRBJ1-1, with D perhaps TRBD1 (5 bases). The CDR3 runs to 16 residues. V shed 4 bases and J shed 0 bases, with 16 bases lying between them. The germline CDR1 and CDR2 sequences are SGDLS and YYNGEE. The CDR3 DNA reads as TGTGCCAGCAGCCGGGGAGGGGCAGGACTGAACACTGAAGCTTTCTTT. Protein: CASSRGGAGLNTEAFF.

The gene calls are TRBV9 and TRBJ1-2, with 8 bases aligning to TRBD1. CDR3 length equals 15 residues. The trim removed 2 bases at V and 4 bases at J, leaving 7 bases unmatched. Germline V CDR1 and CDR2: SGDLS, YYNGEE. The CDR3 reads CASSVGTGTLYGYTF. For the CDR3, the DNA is TGTGCCAGCAGCGTGGGGACAGGCACCCTCTATGGCTACACCTTC.

The rearrangement uses TRBV30 and TRBJ1-2; the D is unclear. CDR3 length: 12 amino acids. The germline V gene has CDR1 GTSNPN and CDR2 SVGIG (reference sequence). Trimming cost V 2 bases and J 1 base, with 5 bases left between them. Written as DNA, the CDR3 is TGTGCCTGGAGTCTGTATAACTATGGCTACACCTTC. It specifies CAWSLYNYGYTF.

This clonotype showed up just once. The genes are TRBV18 and TRBJ2-1; tentatively, D is TRBD2 (6 bases). V lost 1 base and J 5 bases, leaving 12 bases between the germline ends. Germline V lookup: CDR1 KGHSH, CDR2 LQKENI. There are 15 residues in the CDR3. The CDR3 DNA sequence: TGTGCCAGCTCACCACTCCCCCCGGGGGACAATGAGCAGTTCTTC. It codes for CASSPLPPGDNEQFF.

The rearrangement uses TRBV29-1 and TRBJ2-7; 8 nucleotides align to TRBD1. The CDR3 has 14 residues. Germline CDR1 and CDR2: SQVTM and ANQGSEA. V lost 5 bases, J lost 2 bases, and 8 bases stayed unmatched. CDR3 sequence reads: CSVQTWTGPYEQYF. The CDR3 DNA is TGCAGCGTTCAGACATGGACAGGGCCCTACGAGCAGTACTTC.

The count of this clonotype is one. CDR3 DNA: TGCAGCGCCCTGGAGCGGGAGACCCAGTACTTC. Residues: CSALERETQYF. This chain links TRBV29-1 with TRBJ2-5; a weak D match, TRBD2 (5 bases). Deletions cut 7 bases from V and 5 bases from J, with 11 bases between. Germline CDR1 reads SQVTM; CDR2 reads ANQGSEA. CDR3 length: 11 residues.

This chain links TRBV6-5 with TRBJ1-1; D is undetermined. In germline, CDR1 is MNHEY, CDR2 SVGAGI. This CDR3 is built from 13 residues. Trimming pared 3 bases from V and 0 bases from J, leaving 5 bases between. CDR3 amino acids: CASSYDLNTEAFF. CDR3 bases: TGTGCCAGCAGTTATGATCTGAACACTGAAGCTTTCTTT.

The rearrangement joins TRBV20-1 to TRBJ1-6; D might be TRBD1 (6 bases). The CDR3 contains 14 residues. V was pared by 1 base and J by 7 bases, with 11 bases between. CDR1 DFQATT and CDR2 SNEGSKA come from the germline V gene (reference sequence). The CDR3 DNA is TGCAGTGCTAGAGTGGGGACATCAAATTCACCCCTCCACTTT. Its protein is CSARVGTSNSPLHF.